This passage covers 22 T cell receptor beta chains from one sample sequenced in a study of CD8+CD57+ T cells in acquired aplastic anemia. Profiling that covered TCR beta VDJ and CDR3 relied on genomic DNA as its template. TCRdb reanalysed the reads using MiXCR and keeps one entry per CDR3 protein. The table has some 180,000 distinct CDR3 sequences, approximately 49% seen once. The sample was sorted CD4+, CD8+, or CD8+CD57+ T cells (not recorded which) from PBMCs. The receptors originated from a human donor in good health.

This clonotype was detected many times. V gene TRBV2 combines with J gene TRBJ2-2; D not resolved. Trimming removed 1 base from V and 6 bases from J, with 6 bases in between. The germline V gene encodes CDR1 SNHLY and CDR2 FYNNEI. The CDR3 contains 13 residues. CDR3 region: CASSEETSGELFF. DNA of the CDR3: TGTGCCAGCAGTGAAGAGACTTCCGGGGAGCTGTTTTTT.

The J gene is TRBJ1-5, the V gene TRBV2; 9 nucleotides line up with TRBD1. Germline CDR1 SNHLY, CDR2 FYNNEI. The CDR3 extends over 14 amino acids. The junction had 5 bases not matched to a gene; V was cut back by 4 bases and J by 7 bases. The CDR3: CASSGQGVGQPQHF. In nucleotides, the CDR3 is TGTGCCAGCAGTGGACAGGGGGTAGGGCAGCCCCAGCATTTT. The full variable domain, completed using reference TRBV2 and TRBJ1-5, is EPEVTQTPSHQVTQMGQEVILRCVPISNHLYFYWYRQILGQKVEFLVSFYNNEISEKSEIFDDQFSVERPDGSNFTLKIRSTKLEDSAMYFCASSGQGVGQPQHFGDGTRLSIL.

This clonotype was observed many times. J is TRBJ2-5 and V is TRBV6-5; 10 bases map to TRBD2. J lost 4 bases, V lost 0 bases, and 5 bases had no gene match. From germline, CDR1 is MNHEY and CDR2 SVGAGI. This CDR3 is 16 amino acids long. The CDR3 here is CASSYSIAGGGETQYF. CDR3 coding DNA: TGTGCCAGCAGTTACTCCATAGCGGGAGGCGGAGAGACCCAGTACTTC.

Many counts were recorded for this clonotype. The V gene is TRBV20-1, the J gene TRBJ2-5; TRBD1 might be the D (6 bases). Germline-derived CDR1 and CDR2 are DFQATT and SNEGSKA (reference sequence). This CDR3 has 15 amino acids. The ends were cut back, 6 bases at V and 3 bases at J, with 20 bases in the middle. As DNA, the CDR3 is TGCAGTGCCACGGACAGAGAGAGGGACGAAGAGACCCAGTACTTC. It translates to CSATDRERDEETQYF.

In the case of this clonotype: Possible read error: a much larger clone is one base away. V gene TRBV5-1 combines with J gene TRBJ2-2; D possibly corresponds to TRBD2 (5 bases). Per the germline V gene, CDR1 is SGHRS and CDR2 is YFSETQ. This CDR3 contains 16 residues. In DNA form, the CDR3 reads TGCGCCAGCAGCTTGGATGTCGGAGCAAGGACCGGGGATCTGTTTTTT. Its protein product is CASSLDVGARTGDLFF.

The sample holds many counts of this clonotype. The chain joins TRBV6-5 to TRBJ1-1, with D unclear. The germline V and J ends were trimmed by 7 bases and 1 base, with 10 bases remaining between them. This CDR3 contains 13 residues. The germline gives CDR1 MNHEY, CDR2 SVGAGI. CDR3: CASNVRQNTEAFF. The CDR3 DNA follows: TGTGCCAGCAACGTCAGACAGAACACTGAAGCTTTCTTT.

The chain employs TRBV7-3 and TRBJ2-3; D is perhaps TRBD2 (5 bases). There are 15 residues in the CDR3. Germline V gene lookup returns CDR1 SGHTA and CDR2 FQGTGA. V gave up 5 bases and J gave up 3 bases, with 15 bases separating them. CDR3 nucleotides: TGTGCCAGCAGCCCGGGTGAGGGTGGGACAGATACGCAGTATTTT. Its protein product is CASSPGEGGTDTQYF.

The chain couples TRBV18 to TRBJ2-7; the D gene is possibly TRBD1 (5 bases). Deletions cut 2 bases from V and 2 bases from J, with 10 bases between. CDR3 length: 14 amino acids. CDR1 and CDR2 (germline): KGHSH, LQKENI. CDR3 nucleotides: TGTGCCAGCTCACCAGATGTCAGGGCCTACGAGCAGTACTTC. Encoded protein: CASSPDVRAYEQYF.

In its sample, this clonotype was seen a few times. This CDR3 fails to terminate in the conserved phenylalanine or tryptophan, so it likely reflects a read error. The DNA is omitted, as the CDR3 cannot be located on it reliably, and the CDR3 follows TCRdb's listing. This chain links TRBV19 with TRBJ1-3. Ends included, the CDR3 has 8 residues. Germline V gives CDR1 LNHDA, CDR2 SQIVND (reference sequence). Here the CDR3 reads CASSIRKA.

V usage is TRBV7-9 and J usage is TRBJ1-6, with a tentative D call TRBD1 (5 bases). This CDR3 comprises 15 residues. Looked up from germline, CDR1 is SEHNR and CDR2 is FQNEAQ (reference sequence). The germline V and J ends were trimmed by 6 bases and 6 bases, with 15 bases remaining between them. The CDR3 DNA sequence: TGTGCCAGCAGTCTCAATCAGGGTAGTAATTCACCCCTCCACTTT. This gives the protein CASSLNQGSNSPLHF.

This clonotype was seen only once. This sequence joins TRBV20-1 and TRBJ2-2; D might be TRBD2 (5 bases). The length of the CDR3 is 14 residues. V was cut by 6 bases and J by 3 bases, with 14 bases left in between. The germline V gene encodes CDR1 DFQATT and CDR2 SNEGSKA (reference sequence). The CDR3 DNA sequence: TGCAGTGCAGTCCGGGGAACCGACACCGGGGAGCTGTTTTTT. Its translation is CSAVRGTDTGELFF.

This clonotype was detected once. The J gene is TRBJ2-6, the V gene TRBV10-3; D is unresolved. The length of the CDR3 is 15 residues. The germline V and J ends were trimmed by 4 bases and 0 bases, with 7 bases remaining between them. Per germline, CDR1 ENHRY and CDR2 SYGVKD. The CDR3 region has the DNA TGTGCCATCAGTGTTGCGAGCTCTGGGGCCAACGTCCTGACTTTC. Residues: CAISVASSGANVLTF.

The J gene is TRBJ2-5, the V gene TRBV18, with TRBD2 identical over 11 bases. The CDR3 consists of 16 residues. Germline loops: CDR1 KGHSH, CDR2 LQKENI. J gave up 6 bases and V 0 bases, and 6 bases lay outside the gene matches. CDR3 nucleotides: TGTGCCAGCTCACCACCTGGGACTAGCGGTAGGAAGACCCAGTACTTC. This codes for CASSPPGTSGRKTQYF.

This clonotype has a handful of counts. This chain links TRBV11-2 with TRBJ2-1; a possible D gene is TRBD1 (7 bases). With 1 base removed from V and 9 bases from J, the gap between germline ends came to 19 bases. This CDR3 has 16 residues. The V gene's germline CDR1 is SGHAT and CDR2 FQNNGV. CDR3 sequence (DNA): TGTGCCAGCAGCTTAGTACGCGGGACAGCTTTCCTTGAGCAGTTCTTC. Amino acids: CASSLVRGTAFLEQFF.

The chain combines TRBV10-3 with TRBJ1-1; D unresolved. The V and J ends lost 7 bases and 1 base respectively, with 10 bases between them. Germline loops: CDR1 ENHRY, CDR2 SYGVKD. CDR3 length equals 13 residues. The chain's CDR3 is CAITANGNTEAFF. CDR3 nucleotides: TGTGCCATCACCGCGAATGGGAACACTGAAGCTTTCTTT.

The CDR3 DNA reads as TGCAGCGTTGCCCCGGGACAGGGGGGTGGCTACACCTTC. This sequence encodes CSVAPGQGGGYTF. The V call is TRBV29-1, the J call TRBJ1-2, with 11 nucleotides matching TRBD1. J gave up 7 bases and V 4 bases, and 5 bases lay outside the gene matches. Looked up from germline, CDR1 is SQVTM and CDR2 is ANQGSEA. CDR3 size: 13 residues.

This clonotype has more than one count but fewer than ten. The chain has TRBV3-1 and TRBJ2-7; TRBD1 matches 7 bases. The length of the CDR3 is 17 residues. Per the germline V gene, CDR1 is LGHDT and CDR2 is YNNKEL (reference sequence). V shed 3 bases and J 6 bases; nucleotides not matched to a gene: 17. CDR3 region: CASSQNRAGGRASEQYF. DNA for the CDR3: TGTGCCAGCAGCCAGAATCGGGCAGGGGGTCGGGCCAGCGAGCAGTACTTC.

The V and J genes are TRBV29-1 and TRBJ1-1; weak D call: TRBD1 (6 bases). The CDR3 has 12 residues. V lost 4 bases and J 10 bases, leaving 16 bases between the germline ends. Germline V lookup: CDR1 SQVTM, CDR2 ANQGSEA. For the CDR3, the DNA is TGCAGCGTTGTTATCCTTGGGGGGGCAGCTTTCTTT. Translation: CSVVILGGAAFF. The variable domain in full, completed from reference TRBV29-1 and TRBJ1-1, reads SAVISQKPSRDICQRGTSLTIQCQVDSQVTMMFWYRQQPGQSLTLIATANQGSEATYESGFVIDKFPISRPNLTFSTLTVSNMSPEDSSIYLCSVVILGGAAFFGQGTRLTVV.

The V call is TRBV24-1, the J call TRBJ2-1; TRBD2 matches 10 bases. CDR1 and CDR2 from the germline V gene are KGHDR and SFDVKD. Trimming at V came to 7 bases and at J to 3 bases, leaving 8 bases not matched to a gene. This CDR3 is 16 amino acids long. The chain's CDR3 is CATSSSGLASYNEQFF. As DNA, the CDR3 is TGTGCCACCAGCAGCTCGGGACTAGCGAGCTACAATGAGCAGTTCTTC.

This clonotype was recorded a few times. The J gene is TRBJ2-7, the V gene TRBV10-3, with 9 bases fitting TRBD2. The V gene end was trimmed by 10 bases and the J gene end by 6 bases; junction bases not matched to a gene: 10. Per the germline V gene, CDR1 is ENHRY and CDR2 is SYGVKD. The length of the CDR3 is 13 residues. The CDR3 DNA reads TGTGCCAGCAGATCCAGCGGGAGGCTCGAGCAGTACTTC. It encodes CASRSSGRLEQYF.

V gene TRBV24-1 combines with J gene TRBJ2-1, with 13 bases fitting TRBD2. Germline-derived CDR1 and CDR2 are KGHDR and SFDVKD. The CDR3 length is 15 residues. After removal of 4 bases from V and 9 bases from J, the junction contained 5 bases not matched to a gene. CDR3 protein: CATSETSGRMGEQFF. Here the CDR3 DNA reads TGTGCCACCAGTGAGACTAGCGGGAGGATGGGTGAGCAGTTCTTC.

This clonotype was observed at least ten times. The chain employs TRBV5-1 and TRBJ1-3, with unresolved D. Trimming removed 4 bases from V and 8 bases from J, with 16 bases in between. The CDR3 consists of 14 residues. Germline lookup yields CDR1 SGHRS and CDR2 YFSETQ. The CDR3 sequence is CASSVGGRSDTIYF. For the CDR3, the DNA is TGCGCCAGCAGCGTGGGAGGTAGGAGCGACACCATATATTTT.